This TCR beta chain is drawn from a study of blood T cell repertoires in COVID-19. The data were produced by immunoSEQ multiplex PCR, yet TCRdb's version contains in-frame clones alone and is incomplete. This table has about 200,000 clones, approximately 86% appearing once. The source material was PBMCs or T cells enriched from blood (not recorded which). This receptor was obtained from a woman in her sixties with acute COVID-19.

This chain's CDR3 is CASSPRPGGEDTEAFF. The CDR3 DNA reads TGTGCCAGCTCACCAAGACCAGGGGGCGAGGACACTGAAGCTTTCTTT. V usage is TRBV18 and J usage is TRBJ1-1, with TRBD1 matching 8 bases. Germline V gene data show CDR1 as KGHSH and CDR2 as LQKENI. This CDR3 region has 16 residues. V lost 2 bases to trimming and J lost 3 bases; unmatched junction nucleotides: 8.